Each of the 14 T cell receptor beta chains below was sequenced from the same sample in a study of OX40 agonist ivuxolimab in advanced cancers. Libraries were prepared through the immunoSEQ multiplex PCR assay. Sourced from immuneACCESS, this table was stored by TCRdb with only in-frame sequences that have V and J called. A share of the clones is absent; for the studies checked, an unresolved V gene accounts for under half, and the remainder has no known explanation. Across this sample there are some 74,000 clones, with approximately 90% seen only once. The ten largest account for 1.1% of the sample. Material: CD4+ or CD8+ T cells sorted from blood, obtained in a trial of the OX40 agonist ivuxolimab. These receptors were obtained from an adult with an advanced solid tumor such as melanoma, head and neck, liver or kidney cancer.

This chain connects TRBV27 to TRBJ1-4; D unresolved. Between the trimmed V and J ends, which lost 10 bases and 13 bases, there was a span of 10 bases. This CDR3 is built from 9 residues. Germline V gene sequence: CDR1 MNHEY, CDR2 SMNVEV (reference sequence). CDR3 sequence reads: CATTEGLFF. CDR3 DNA: TGTGCCACCACAGAGGGACTGTTTTTT.

V usage is TRBV9 and J usage is TRBJ2-7, with 9 bases lining up with TRBD2. Germline assignment: CDR1 SGDLS and CDR2 YYNGEE. The CDR3 consists of 15 residues. The junction had 10 bases not matched to a gene; V was cut back by 6 bases and J by 3 bases. The CDR3 bases are TGTGCCAGCACCCCCGGGATAGCGGGGGACTACGAGCAGTACTTC. Encoded protein: CASTPGIAGDYEQYF.

The chain couples TRBV11-2 to TRBJ1-5, with D possibly being TRBD1 (5 bases). CDR1 and CDR2 from the germline V gene are SGHAT and FQNNGV. This CDR3 is 16 amino acids long. V lost 1 base, J lost 0 bases, and 10 bases lay in between. The CDR3 sequence is CASSLGQTYSNQPQHF. DNA of the CDR3: TGTGCCAGCAGCTTAGGACAGACATATAGCAATCAGCCCCAGCATTTT.

The gene calls are TRBV4-2 and TRBJ2-7; tentatively, D is TRBD1 or TRBD2 (5 bases each). CDR1 and CDR2 from the germline V gene are LGHNA and YNFKEQ. This CDR3 spans 14 amino acids. V shed 5 bases and J shed 3 bases, with 14 bases lying between them. CDR3 bases: TGTGCCAGCAGCATCGGGACGGGGAACTACGAGCAGTACTTC. Protein product: CASSIGTGNYEQYF.

The sample holds one count of this clone. The chain recombines TRBV5-4 with TRBJ2-5; D may match TRBD1 or TRBD2 (5 bases each). Germline assignment: CDR1 SGHNT and CDR2 YYREEE (reference sequence). There are 15 residues in the CDR3. V was clipped by 0 bases and J by 5 bases, with 14 bases between them. The CDR3 nucleotides read TGTGCCAGCAGCTTGGGGCCAGGCTGGGGGGAGACCCAGTACTTC. Its protein is CASSLGPGWGETQYF.

The chain links TRBV6-6 to TRBJ2-2; D is unresolved. This CDR3 comprises 12 residues. Trimming left V 2 bases short and J 8 bases short, with 6 bases between. CDR1 is MNHNY and CDR2 is SVGAGI in the germline V gene (reference sequence). The CDR3 sequence: CASSYIEGELFF. The CDR3 coding sequence is TGTGCCAGCAGTTACATAGAGGGGGAGCTGTTTTTT.

The chain uses TRBV30 and TRBJ1-5; D is uncertain. Per germline, CDR1 GTSNPN and CDR2 SVGIG (reference sequence). The CDR3 contains 13 residues. V lost 0 bases and J 6 bases, leaving 9 bases between the germline ends. CDR3: CAWSVGVAQPQHF. CDR3 nucleotide sequence: TGTGCCTGGAGTGTAGGAGTGGCTCAGCCCCAGCATTTT.

In regard to this clone: Compared with germline, one end of the junction differs, possibly owing to a read error. This chain links TRBV5-5 with TRBJ2-7; D possibly corresponds to TRBD2 (6 bases). Germline values: CDR1 SGHKS, CDR2 YYEKEE (reference sequence). The CDR3 loop spans 15 amino acids. The CDR3 protein is CASSSGGSFLSSGLW. The CDR3, as DNA: TGTGCCAGCAGCAGCGGCGGCTCTTTCCTGAGTAGCGGCTTGTGG.

The chain combines TRBV7-8 with TRBJ2-2; 8 bases are a match to TRBD2. CDR1 SGHVS and CDR2 FQNEAQ come from the germline V gene. The V gene end was trimmed by 2 bases and the J gene end by 1 base; junction bases not matched to a gene: 6. The CDR3 has 17 residues. The CDR3 DNA reads as TGTGCCAGCAGCTTAAGGGAGCGGGAGTGGAACACCGGGGAGCTGTTTTTT. It encodes CASSLREREWNTGELFF.

The V call is TRBV9, the J call TRBJ2-3; no firm D call. CDR3 length equals 13 residues. The ends were cut back, 0 bases at V and 2 bases at J, with 4 bases in the middle. CDR1 is SGDLS and CDR2 is YYNGEE in the germline V gene. The CDR3 is CASSVEYTDTQYF. The CDR3 coding sequence is TGTGCCAGCAGCGTAGAATACACAGATACGCAGTATTTT.

V and J are TRBV9 and TRBJ2-7; a weak D match, TRBD1 (5 bases). The CDR3 is 15 amino acids. With 0 bases removed from V and 1 base from J, the gap between germline ends came to 11 bases. Germline-derived CDR1 and CDR2 are SGDLS and YYNGEE. DNA of the CDR3: TGTGCCAGCAGCGTAGGGGTCTCAGGGTCCTACGAGCAGTACTTC. It codes for CASSVGVSGSYEQYF.

The chain combines TRBV30 with TRBJ2-2; a weak D match, TRBD2 (5 bases). In germline, CDR1 is GTSNPN, CDR2 SVGIG (reference sequence). CDR3 length: 11 residues. The V end was cut by 5 bases, the J end by 6 bases, with 7 bases between. The CDR3 spells CAWGSAGELFF. The CDR3 region has the DNA TGTGCCTGGGGGAGTGCCGGGGAGCTGTTTTTT.

The rearrangement uses TRBV11-1 and TRBJ2-7, with D possibly being TRBD2 (6 bases). The CDR3 is 13 amino acids. V lost 4 bases and J 1 base, leaving 8 bases between the germline ends. In germline, CDR1 is SGHAT, CDR2 FQDESV (reference sequence). The CDR3 spells CASSWGLSYEQYF. In DNA form, the CDR3 reads TGTGCCAGCAGCTGGGGACTTTCCTACGAGCAGTACTTC.

This chain links TRBV7-3 with TRBJ2-1; TRBD2 matches 7 bases. CDR3 size: 12 residues. J was trimmed by 10 bases and V by 4 bases; bases with no gene match: 4. The germline V gene encodes CDR1 SGHTA and CDR2 FQGTGA. CDR3 DNA sequence: TGTGCCAGCAGCTCCGAGACTAGCGAGCAGTTCTTC. Its translation: CASSSETSEQFF.